These T cell receptor beta chains were read from a single sample in a study of shared clonotypes between healthy human individuals. The assay was immunoSEQ multiplex PCR, and TCRdb's table has in-frame clones only and misses some. In the table there are about 2.3 million clones, 80% to 95% of which are singletons. Source material: naive CD4+ T cells from PBMCs. All receptors come from a man younger than 35 in good health. Some clones in this sample may be carry-over from other donors' samples. Both conserved end residues are part of each CDR3. Each record gives: J gene, V gene, D gene, clone size, CDR3 protein, CDR3 DNA. The D gene is left open where the match is weak. The listing skips clone size in some rows; elsewhere it reads once, few, many or a size class.

J: TRBJ1-2
V: TRBV27
D: .
size: .
CDR3: CASSFGNRARSGYTF
DNA: TGTGCCAGCAGTTTTGGTAACAGGGCTCGAAGCGGCTACACCTTC

J: TRBJ1-1
V: TRBV19
D: TRBD1
size: once
CDR3: CASRIQGITEAFF
DNA: TGTGCCAGTAGGATACAGGGGATCACTGAAGCTTTCTTT

J: TRBJ2-7
V: TRBV18
D: TRBD1
size: once
CDR3: CASSTGTGGSYEQYF
DNA: TGTGCCAGCTCAACCGGGACAGGGGGCTCCTACGAGCAGTACTTC

J: TRBJ2-7
V: TRBV9
D: .
size: .
CDR3: CASSVAIQYPPYEQYF
DNA: TGTGCCAGCAGCGTAGCTATACAGTACCCTCCCTACGAGCAGTACTTC

J: TRBJ2-6
V: TRBV10-3
D: .
size: .
CDR3: CAISGELSGANVLTF
DNA: TGTGCCATCAGTGGAGAGCTCTCTGGGGCCAACGTCCTGACTTTC

J: TRBJ2-5
V: TRBV5-1
D: TRBD2
size: .
CDR3: CASSWGLGGVETQYF
DNA: TGCGCCAGCAGCTGGGGACTAGGCGGTGTGGAGACCCAGTACTTC

J: TRBJ2-7
V: TRBV28
D: .
size: .
CDR3: CASSLWGRFAEQYF
DNA: TGTGCCAGCAGTTTATGGGGCAGGTTCGCCGAGCAGTACTTC

J: TRBJ2-7
V: TRBV10-3
D: .
size: .
CDR3: CAISDDRRDEQYF
DNA: TGTGCCATCAGTGACGACCGTCGGGACGAGCAGTACTTC

J: TRBJ2-3
V: TRBV10-3
D: .
size: .
CDR3: CAISLMGASTDTQYF
DNA: TGTGCCATCAGCCTTATGGGGGCCAGCACAGATACGCAGTATTTT

J: TRBJ1-1
V: TRBV30
D: .
size: .
CDR3: CAWSETGYSTEAFF
DNA: TGTGCCTGGAGTGAAACAGGGTATAGCACTGAAGCTTTCTTT

J: TRBJ2-7
V: TRBV15
D: TRBD1
size: .
CDR3: CATSRLTGRLVYEQYF
DNA: TGTGCCACCAGCAGATTGACAGGGCGGTTAGTCTACGAGCAGTACTTC

J: TRBJ2-5
V: TRBV7-2
D: .
size: .
CDR3: CASSQVSYQETQYF
DNA: TGTGCCAGCAGCCAAGTATCGTACCAAGAGACCCAGTACTTC

J: TRBJ2-7
V: TRBV28
D: .
size: .
CDR3: CASSFQGILRYEQYF
DNA: TGTGCCAGCAGCTTCCAGGGAATCCTCCGATACGAGCAGTACTTC

J: TRBJ2-3
V: TRBV11-2
D: .
size: .
CDR3: CASSLSMTGYTDTQYF
DNA: TGTGCCAGCAGCCTTAGCATGACAGGATACACAGATACGCAGTATTTT

J: TRBJ2-7
V: TRBV2
D: .
size: .
CDR3: CASSSGGDRAYEQYF
DNA: TGTGCCAGCAGCTCGGGGGGGGACAGGGCCTACGAGCAGTACTTC

J: TRBJ2-1
V: TRBV4-1
D: .
size: .
CDR3: CASSQGSASYNEQFF
DNA: TGCGCCAGCAGCCAAGGATCAGCTTCCTACAATGAGCAGTTCTTC

J: TRBJ2-7
V: TRBV6-5
D: .
size: .
CDR3: CASSSARKGPYEQYF
DNA: TGTGCCAGCAGTTCAGCACGAAAGGGGCCCTACGAGCAGTACTTC

J: TRBJ2-7
V: TRBV19
D: TRBD2
size: .
CDR3: CASSSPKAGEYEQYF
DNA: TGTGCCAGTAGTAGCCCCAAAGCGGGAGAGTACGAGCAGTACTTC

J: TRBJ1-1
V: TRBV28
D: .
size: once
CDR3: CASNPLAPAGMNTEAFF
DNA: TGTGCCAGCAATCCATTGGCCCCGGCAGGAATGAACACTGAAGCTTTCTTT

J: TRBJ1-5
V: TRBV9
D: TRBD1
size: once
CDR3: CASSEGAGIGPQHF
DNA: TGTGCCAGCAGCGAGGGGGCGGGGATTGGGCCCCAGCATTTT

J: TRBJ1-2
V: TRBV18
D: .
size: .
CDR3: CASSPGTIGGSYGYTF
DNA: TGTGCCAGCTCACCAGGGACAATTGGGGGTAGCTATGGCTACACCTTC

J: TRBJ2-7
V: TRBV19
D: .
size: .
CDR3: CASRGALSEQYF
DNA: TGTGCCAGTAGGGGGGCGCTTAGCGAGCAGTACTTC

J: TRBJ2-6
V: TRBV4-3
D: TRBD2
size: .
CDR3: CASSHTWGNQGLVNAGANVLTF
DNA: TGCGCCAGCAGCCATACCTGGGGTAACCAGGGACTAGTGAACGCTGGGGCCAACGTCCTGACTTTC

J: TRBJ1-2
V: TRBV5-6
D: TRBD1
size: .
CDR3: CASSRDRAHIFYGYTF
DNA: TGTGCCAGCAGCCGCGACAGGGCTCATATATTTTATGGCTACACCTTC

J: TRBJ1-1
V: TRBV5-1
D: .
size: once
CDR3: CASTLVGGRAFF
DNA: TGCGCCAGCACCCTTGTTGGGGGTAGGGCTTTCTTT

J: TRBJ2-5
V: TRBV28
D: TRBD2
size: .
CDR3: CASSLSLAGGQETQYF
DNA: TGTGCCAGCAGTTTATCTCTAGCGGGAGGGCAAGAGACCCAGTACTTC

J: TRBJ2-7
V: TRBV5-4
D: .
size: .
CDR3: CASSPTGYEQYF
DNA: TGTGCCAGCAGCCCCACGGGCTACGAGCAGTACTTC

J: TRBJ1-2
V: TRBV11-3
D: TRBD1
size: few
CDR3: CASSMTGNYGYTF
DNA: TGTGCCAGCAGCATGACAGGGAACTATGGCTACACCTTC

J: TRBJ2-1
V: TRBV5-6
D: .
size: .
CDR3: CASSLAGEQFF
DNA: TGTGCCAGCAGCTTGGCGGGGGAGCAGTTCTTC

J: TRBJ2-7
V: TRBV10-3
D: TRBD2
size: .
CDR3: CAIRTGTSGTYEQYF
DNA: TGTGCCATCAGGACAGGGACTAGCGGGACCTACGAGCAGTACTTC

J: TRBJ1-5
V: TRBV2
D: TRBD1
size: .
CDR3: CASTWDRVGNQPQHF
DNA: TGTGCCAGCACCTGGGACAGGGTGGGCAATCAGCCCCAGCATTTT

J: TRBJ2-1
V: TRBV11-2
D: .
size: .
CDR3: CASRLAASLPDNEQFF
DNA: TGTGCCAGCAGGCTGGCGGCCAGCCTTCCTGACAATGAGCAGTTCTTC

J: TRBJ2-1
V: TRBV10-3
D: TRBD2
size: .
CDR3: CAISDPTSGQYNEQFF
DNA: TGTGCCATCAGTGACCCTACTAGCGGGCAGTACAATGAGCAGTTCTTC

J: TRBJ2-2
V: TRBV6-1
D: .
size: .
CDR3: CASSDRSDRNTGELFF
DNA: TGTGCCAGCAGTGATAGGTCGGATCGGAACACCGGGGAGCTGTTTTTT

J: TRBJ2-2
V: TRBV2
D: TRBD1
size: .
CDR3: CASSVSSGQANTGELFF
DNA: TGTGCCAGCAGTGTGTCGTCGGGACAGGCGAACACCGGGGAGCTGTTTTTT

J: TRBJ2-2
V: TRBV5-1
D: TRBD2
size: .
CDR3: CASVQLAGANTGELFF
DNA: TGCGCCAGTGTCCAGCTAGCGGGGGCGAACACCGGGGAGCTGTTTTTT

J: TRBJ2-7
V: TRBV5-1
D: .
size: .
CDR3: CASNPGAENEQYF
DNA: TGCGCCAGCAACCCCGGGGCAGAAAACGAGCAGTACTTC

J: TRBJ1-1
V: TRBV19
D: .
size: .
CDR3: CASIVGRGDWDTEAFF
DNA: TGTGCCAGTATCGTAGGCAGGGGAGATTGGGACACTGAAGCTTTCTTT

J: TRBJ2-7
V: TRBV7-2
D: .
size: .
CDR3: CASSLDLAQGRREQYF
DNA: TGTGCCAGCAGCCTAGACCTCGCGCAGGGAAGGCGGGAGCAGTACTTC

J: TRBJ1-1
V: TRBV4-1
D: TRBD1
size: .
CDR3: CASSQGQNRGSEAFF
DNA: TGCGCCAGCAGCCAAGGCCAAAACAGGGGTTCTGAAGCTTTCTTT

J: TRBJ1-4
V: TRBV15
D: .
size: .
CDR3: CATSRAPLEKLFF
DNA: TGTGCCACCAGCAGAGCCCCTTTAGAAAAACTGTTTTTT

J: TRBJ2-1
V: TRBV6-1
D: .
size: .
CDR3: CASRPTRNEQFF
DNA: TGTGCCAGCAGACCAACCCGCAATGAGCAGTTCTTC

J: TRBJ2-1
V: TRBV30
D: .
size: .
CDR3: CAWSVGGPQYNEQFF
DNA: TGTGCCTGGAGTGTAGGAGGGCCGCAGTACAATGAGCAGTTCTTC

J: TRBJ1-1
V: TRBV7-9
D: .
size: .
CDR3: CASGVGPPEAFF
DNA: TGTGCCAGCGGGGTGGGACCGCCTGAAGCTTTCTTT

J: TRBJ1-2
V: TRBV6-5
D: .
size: .
CDR3: CASSSGNGYTF
DNA: TGTGCCAGCAGTTCCGGGAATGGCTACACCTTC

J: TRBJ2-1
V: TRBV5-1
D: TRBD2
size: .
CDR3: CASTPGTSGYNEQFF
DNA: TGCGCCAGCACCCCCGGGACTAGCGGCTACAATGAGCAGTTCTTC

J: TRBJ2-7
V: TRBV13
D: TRBD1
size: .
CDR3: CASSRTGSSYEQYF
DNA: TGTGCCAGCAGCAGGACAGGAAGCTCCTACGAGCAGTACTTC

J: TRBJ2-1
V: TRBV27
D: TRBD2
size: .
CDR3: CASSPIAGRGNEQFF
DNA: TGTGCCAGCAGTCCCATAGCGGGAAGGGGTAATGAGCAGTTCTTC

J: TRBJ1-2
V: TRBV6-1
D: TRBD1
size: once
CDR3: CASSEQTGNGYTF
DNA: TGTGCCAGCAGTGAACAGACAGGGAATGGCTACACCTTC